Shown below are 2 T cell receptor beta chains from a single sample sequenced in a study of blood T cell repertoires in COVID-19. Data came from immunoSEQ multiplex PCR; TCRdb stores just in-frame clones and leaves some out. The data show 30,000 to 40,000 clones, roughly 77% seen once. Input material: peripheral blood. Receptor source: an elderly man with active or convalescent COVID-19.

The J gene is TRBJ1-4, the V gene TRBV3-1 (or the pseudogene TRBV3-2); maybe TRBD1 (5 bases). Between the trimmed V and J ends, which lost 3 bases and 5 bases, there was a span of 13 bases. CDR3 length equals 15 residues. CDR1 and CDR2 (germline): LGHDT, YNNKEL (reference sequence). CDR3 DNA: TGTGCCAGCAGCCATCAAGGGGATCCAAATGAAAAACTGTTTTTT. Translating it yields CASSHQGDPNEKLFF.

The chain carries TRBV5-6 and TRBJ1-4, with 8 bases identical to TRBD1. Per the germline V gene, CDR1 is SGHDT and CDR2 is YYEEEE. V was clipped by 4 bases and J by 6 bases; unmatched bases: 5. The CDR3 runs to 14 residues. In DNA, the CDR3 is TGTGCCAGCAGCAGCAGGGGGCGTGATGAAAAACTGTTTTTT. Amino acid sequence: CASSSRGRDEKLFF.